The 24 T cell receptor beta chains below were found in one sample sequenced in a study of OX40 agonist ivuxolimab in advanced cancers. TCRdb's table, derived via immunoSEQ multiplex PCR, lists solely in-frame clones and lacks some. The table shows 55,000 to 80,000 clones, with over 75% occurring only once. The material sequenced was CD4+ or CD8+ T cells sorted from blood, taken in a trial of the OX40 agonist ivuxolimab. Receptor source: an adult with an advanced solid tumor such as melanoma, head and neck, liver or kidney cancer.

This chain links TRBV19 with TRBJ2-1; TRBD2 matches 7 bases. This CDR3 has 15 amino acids. Germline CDR1 and CDR2: LNHDA and SQIVND (reference sequence). The V gene end was trimmed by 4 bases and the J gene end by 2 bases; junction bases not matched to a gene: 5. CDR3 amino acids: CASSKRDIAYNEQFF. CDR3 DNA: TGTGCCAGTAGTAAGCGGGATATCGCCTACAATGAGCAGTTCTTC.

V usage is TRBV7-2 and J usage is TRBJ2-3, with 12 bases fitting TRBD2. Germline CDR1 reads SGHTA; CDR2 reads FQGNSA. Trimming at V came to 3 bases and at J to 5 bases, leaving 6 bases not matched to a gene. This CDR3 has 16 amino acids. The CDR3 nucleotides are TGTGCCAGCAGCTTGATGGGACTAGCGGGTCAAGATACGCAGTATTTT. Amino acid sequence: CASSLMGLAGQDTQYF.

The chain couples TRBV7-9 to TRBJ2-6; D remains unclear. V lost 2 bases and J 4 bases, leaving 3 bases between the germline ends. The CDR3 is made up of 13 amino acids. Germline loops: CDR1 SEHNR, CDR2 FQNEAQ (reference sequence). CDR3 amino acids: CASSLTGANVLTF. CDR3 coding DNA: TGTGCCAGCAGCTTAACAGGGGCCAACGTCCTGACTTTC.

The sample holds a few counts of this clone. The chain uses TRBV5-1 and TRBJ2-7; unclear D gene. The CDR3 runs to 14 residues. Trimming took 1 base from V and 0 from J, leaving 8 bases between them. The germline V gene has CDR1 SGHRS and CDR2 YFSETQ. This CDR3 is CASSLKTVSYEQYF. For the CDR3, the DNA is TGCGCCAGCAGCTTGAAAACGGTCTCCTACGAGCAGTACTTC.

The CDR3 DNA reads TGTGCCAGCAGTTCTCCCCGGCGGGAGAACACAGATACGCAGTATTTT. It encodes CASSSPRRENTDTQYF. The chain carries TRBV6-5 and TRBJ2-3, with 7 positions matching TRBD2. Trimming removed 4 bases from V and 2 bases from J; junction bases left unmatched: 9. The germline CDR1 and CDR2 sequences are MNHEY and SVGAGI. The CDR3 is 16 residues long.

J is TRBJ1-1 and V is TRBV19; D perhaps matches TRBD1 (6 bases). Germline loops: CDR1 LNHDA, CDR2 SQIVND (reference sequence). CDR3 length: 17 residues. Trimming took off 3 bases at V and 5 bases at J, with 22 bases between the two ends. The DNA for the CDR3 is TGTGCCAGTAGTATCCCCCCGTTTCGGGGGGCGAGAACTGAAGCTTTCTTT. Residues: CASSIPPFRGARTEAFF. The whole variable domain, filled in from reference TRBV19 and TRBJ1-1, reads DGGITQSPKYLFRKEGQNVTLSCEQNLNHDAMYWYRQDPGQGLRLIYYSQIVNDFQKGDIAEGYSVSREKKESFPLTVTSAQKNPTAFYLCASSIPPFRGARTEAFFGQGTRLTVV.

The CDR3 sequence: CASSLVRTGAGEQYF. The CDR3 DNA sequence: TGTGCCAGCAGCTTAGTCAGGACAGGGGCCGGGGAGCAGTACTTC. The chain couples TRBV11-2 to TRBJ2-7; TRBD1 matches 9 bases. J gave up 7 bases and V 1 base, and 8 bases lay outside the gene matches. The CDR3 is 15 amino acids. The germline gives CDR1 SGHAT, CDR2 FQNNGV.

The chain is built from TRBV15 and TRBJ2-7; 10 bases map to TRBD2. CDR3 length equals 15 residues. V was clipped by 2 bases and J by 4 bases; unmatched bases: 5. Germline V gives CDR1 LNHNV, CDR2 YYDKDF (reference sequence). The CDR3 DNA sequence: TGTGCCACCAGCAGACGGGCTAGCGGGAGTTACGAGCAGTACTTC. Translating it yields CATSRRASGSYEQYF.

This clone was counted a single time. The V and J genes are TRBV6-5 and TRBJ2-1, with D perhaps assigned TRBD1 or TRBD2 (5 bases each). Germline CDR1 and CDR2: MNHEY and SVGAGI. CDR3 length equals 15 residues. V was cut by 5 bases and J by 4 bases, with 15 bases left in between. The CDR3 DNA sequence: TGTGCCAGCAGTCCCCAGCCCGGGACGTACAATGAGCAGTTCTTC. This translates into CASSPQPGTYNEQFF.

V is TRBV10-3 and J is TRBJ2-6; TRBD2 might be the D (5 bases). This CDR3 spans 15 amino acids. Trimming cost V 3 bases and J 4 bases, with 10 bases left between them. Germline V lookup: CDR1 ENHRY, CDR2 SYGVKD. CDR3 nucleotide sequence: TGTGCCATCAGTGAAAGAGGGTCCGGGGCCAACGTCCTGACTTTC. This gives the protein CAISERGSGANVLTF.

The chain combines TRBV6-5 with TRBJ2-7; 12 positions match TRBD2. Germline-derived CDR1 and CDR2 are MNHEY and SVGAGI. The CDR3 contains 16 residues. The V segment lost 2 bases and the J segment 4 bases; nucleotides outside the gene matches: 6. CDR3 sequence (DNA): TGTGCCAGCAGTTACGCAAGGACTAGCGGGATTTACGAGCAGTACTTC. Translated, it gives CASSYARTSGIYEQYF.

This clone was seen a few times. This sequence joins TRBV5-1 and TRBJ1-5; maybe TRBD1 (6 bases). From germline, CDR1 is SGHRS and CDR2 YFSETQ. The CDR3 consists of 15 residues. Trimming stripped 0 bases from V and 3 bases from J, with 10 bases between. DNA of the CDR3: TGCGCCAGCAGCTTGGCAGGGGTTGTCAATCAGCCCCAGCATTTT. It is translated as CASSLAGVVNQPQHF. Based on the CDR3 plus reference TRBV5-1 and TRBJ1-5, the full variable domain is KAGVTQTPRYLIKTRGQQVTLSCSPISGHRSVSWYQQTPGQGLQFLFEYFSETQRNKGNFPGRFSGRQFSNSRSEMNVSTLELGDSALYLCASSLAGVVNQPQHFGDGTRLSIL.

The chain links TRBV5-4 to TRBJ1-6, with 7 bases aligning to TRBD1. Trimming took 1 base from V and 7 from J; bases not matched to a gene: 2. The germline V gene encodes CDR1 SGHNT and CDR2 YYREEE (reference sequence). The CDR3 loop spans 14 amino acids. CDR3 amino acids: CASSLQGGNSPLHF. The CDR3, as DNA: TGTGCCAGCAGCTTGCAGGGGGGGAATTCACCCCTCCACTTT.

The V and J genes are TRBV2 and TRBJ2-1, with 9 bases identical to TRBD2. Trimming removed 9 bases from V and 7 bases from J; junction bases left unmatched: 19. There are 17 residues in the CDR3. Germline CDR1 reads SNHLY; CDR2 reads FYNNEI. CDR3 nucleotides: TGTGCCAGGGGCTGGCTAGAGCGGGAGGCCCGGATGAATGAGCAGTTCTTC. It translates to CARGWLEREARMNEQFF.

The chain is built from TRBV28 and TRBJ2-1, with a possible D match to TRBD2 (5 bases). CDR1 and CDR2 (germline): MDHEN, SYDVKM. The V gene lost 2 bases and the J gene lost 7 bases, with 15 bases spanning the gap. The CDR3 runs 15 residues. The DNA of the CDR3 is TGTGCCAGCAGTTTACGCCAACCACTAGGGAATGAGCAGTTCTTC. This codes for CASSLRQPLGNEQFF.

This clone came up a few times. The gene calls are TRBV11-2 and TRBJ2-1; the D call may be TRBD1 or TRBD2 (5 bases each). This CDR3 region has 15 residues. Trimming shortened V by 5 bases and J by 6 bases, and 17 bases separated the two germline ends. The germline gives CDR1 SGHAT, CDR2 FQNNGV. CDR3 bases: TGTGCCAGCAGCCCCGGGACCATAACTTCCAATGAGCAGTTCTTC. Protein product: CASSPGTITSNEQFF.

The J gene is TRBJ1-1, the V gene TRBV29-1; 7 bases line up with TRBD1. In germline, CDR1 is SQVTM, CDR2 ANQGSEA. The CDR3 sequence is 13 residues long. The ends lost 3 bases at V and 3 bases at J; junction bases unmatched: 4. CDR3 nucleotide sequence: TGCAGCGTTGACGGGCAGGGGGACACTGAAGCTTTCTTT. Its translation: CSVDGQGDTEAFF.

The rearrangement links TRBV6-5 to TRBJ2-3, with TRBD2 matching over 8 bases. This CDR3 has 14 residues. Germline trimming cut 6 bases from V and 8 bases from J; bases unmatched to any gene: 10. The germline V gene encodes CDR1 MNHEY and CDR2 SVGAGI. CDR3 sequence reads: CASSRGEAGGTQYF. The DNA of the CDR3 is TGTGCCAGCAGCCGGGGGGAGGCGGGGGGTACGCAGTATTTT.

V gene TRBV7-9 combines with J gene TRBJ2-6; unclear D gene. The length of the CDR3 is 14 residues. Germline V gene data show CDR1 as SEHNR and CDR2 as FQNEAQ (reference sequence). Trimming pared 3 bases from V and 0 bases from J, leaving 3 bases between. The CDR3 region is CASSLVSGANVLTF. In nucleotides, the CDR3 is TGTGCCAGCAGCTTGGTCTCTGGGGCCAACGTCCTGACTTTC.

V gene TRBV5-5 combines with J gene TRBJ2-4; 14 nucleotides line up with TRBD2. Trimming at V came to 2 bases and at J to 5 bases, leaving 3 bases not matched to a gene. Germline V lookup: CDR1 SGHKS, CDR2 YYEKEE (reference sequence). The CDR3 consists of 16 residues. DNA for the CDR3: TGTGCCAGCAGCTTAGGACTAGCGGGAGGACAAAACATTCAGTACTTC. This encodes CASSLGLAGGQNIQYF.

This chain uses TRBV7-2 with TRBJ1-6; D is ambiguous. Germline V gene sequence: CDR1 SGHTA, CDR2 FQGNSA. The CDR3 consists of 14 residues. V was trimmed by 7 bases and J by 6 bases, leaving 13 bases between them. In DNA, the CDR3 is TGTGCCAGCACCCCATTCGCGGGTAATTCACCCCTCCACTTT. It specifies CASTPFAGNSPLHF.

This clone was detected a few times. The rearrangement joins TRBV18 to TRBJ2-1; possible D gene TRBD2, 5 bases. Germline loops: CDR1 KGHSH, CDR2 LQKENI. The CDR3 extends over 15 amino acids. Trimming removed 0 bases at V and 3 bases at J, with 9 bases between. The CDR3 nucleotides read TGTGCCAGCTCACCACCAGCGACTATCTACAATGAGCAGTTCTTC. Protein: CASSPPATIYNEQFF.

CDR3 sequence reads: CASSQTGTNYGYTF. The CDR3 coding sequence is TGTGCCAGCAGCCAGACAGGAACTAACTATGGCTACACCTTC. The chain has TRBV28 and TRBJ1-2, with D perhaps matching TRBD1 (6 bases). The CDR3 extends over 14 amino acids. Germline CDR1 MDHEN, CDR2 SYDVKM. The germline V and J ends were trimmed by 6 bases and 0 bases, with 11 bases remaining between them.

The chain carries TRBV27 and TRBJ2-4, with D perhaps matching TRBD1 or TRBD2 (5 bases each). CDR3 length equals 14 residues. Germline CDR1 is MNHEY and CDR2 is SMNVEV (reference sequence). Trimming removed 5 bases from V and 5 bases from J, with 13 bases in between. The CDR3 protein is CASSPGPGENIQYF. The DNA of the CDR3 is TGTGCCAGCAGTCCGGGACCCGGGGAAAACATTCAGTACTTC.